Presented here are 14 T cell receptor beta chains from one specimen sequenced in a study of OX40 agonist ivuxolimab in advanced cancers. TCRdb's table, derived via immunoSEQ multiplex PCR, lists solely in-frame clones and lacks some. The table shows over 25,000 clones, with approximately 83% occurring only once. The source material was CD4+ or CD8+ T cells sorted from blood, sampled in a trial of the OX40 agonist ivuxolimab. The receptors originated from an adult with an advanced solid tumor such as melanoma, head and neck, liver or kidney cancer.

V usage is TRBV19 and J usage is TRBJ1-4; D remains ambiguous. Trimming removed 9 bases from V and 8 bases from J, with 19 bases in between. The CDR3 consists of 14 residues. Germline CDR1 LNHDA, CDR2 SQIVND (reference sequence). CDR3 sequence reads: CASRKGGVPEKLFF. As DNA, the CDR3 is TGTGCCAGCAGAAAAGGTGGAGTCCCCGAAAAACTGTTTTTT.

The chain is built from TRBV11-2 and TRBJ2-7, with unresolved D. Germline values: CDR1 SGHAT, CDR2 FQNNGV. This CDR3 is 13 amino acids long. V shed 0 bases and J shed 3 bases, with 6 bases lying between them. The CDR3 loop is CASSLEAHYEQYF. DNA for the CDR3: TGTGCCAGCAGCTTAGAGGCTCACTACGAGCAGTACTTC.

Only one count was recorded for this clone. The chain joins TRBV20-1 to TRBJ2-1; D call uncertain. Trimming pared 8 bases from V and 5 bases from J, leaving 4 bases between. Germline CDR1 reads DFQATT; CDR2 reads SNEGSKA (reference sequence). The length of the CDR3 is 9 residues. The CDR3 nucleotides are TGCAGTAGCAACAATGAGCAGTTCTTC. It codes for CSSNNEQFF.

V usage is TRBV7-9 and J usage is TRBJ2-7; TRBD1 might be the D (6 bases). CDR3 size: 16 residues. Germline V gives CDR1 SEHNR, CDR2 FQNEAQ (reference sequence). Trimming took 2 bases from V and 1 from J, leaving 15 bases between them. CDR3 sequence (DNA): TGTGCCAGCAGCTTAATCTCCAGGGGTGAGTCCTACGAGCAGTACTTC. Protein product: CASSLISRGESYEQYF.

The rearrangement uses TRBV27 and TRBJ1-2; D may be TRBD1 (5 bases). This CDR3 comprises 15 residues. The V gene's germline CDR1 is MNHEY and CDR2 SMNVEV (reference sequence). V lost 10 bases, J lost 1 base, and 19 bases lay in between. The CDR3 DNA reads TGTGCCATCCTCCCGCCCGGGACCCTTAACTATGGCTACACCTTC. Its translation: CAILPPGTLNYGYTF.

The chain links TRBV28 to TRBJ2-5; 7 bases line up with TRBD1. V dropped 5 bases and J dropped 5; count of bases not matched to a gene: 8. The CDR3 is made up of 14 amino acids. Germline assignment: CDR1 MDHEN and CDR2 SYDVKM. CDR3 in DNA: TGTGCCAGCAGTCCAACAGGGGAAGGGGAGACCCAGTACTTC. Encoded protein: CASSPTGEGETQYF.

This clone was seen just once. The chain's CDR3 is CASSVPPGQVTTEAFF. CDR3 DNA sequence: TGTGCCAGCAGCGTCCCTCCGGGACAGGTCACGACCGAAGCTTTCTTT. The rearrangement uses TRBV9 and TRBJ1-1; 8 bases fit TRBD1. Germline CDR1 SGDLS, CDR2 YYNGEE. Germline trimming cut 2 bases from V and 8 bases from J; bases unmatched to any gene: 14. The CDR3 length is 16 residues.

This chain uses TRBV18 with TRBJ1-1; D not certain. The CDR3 is made up of 13 amino acids. Trimming stripped 2 bases from V and 1 base from J, with 5 bases between. Germline V gene lookup returns CDR1 KGHSH and CDR2 LQKENI. The CDR3 spells CASSPLGNTEAFF. CDR3 in DNA: TGTGCCAGCTCACCATTGGGGAACACTGAAGCTTTCTTT.

The gene calls are TRBV5-1 and TRBJ2-5; TRBD2 aligns across 15 bases. V shed 2 bases, J shed 1 base, and the junction held 9 bases outside the gene matches. Germline CDR1 SGHRS, CDR2 YFSETQ. This CDR3 comprises 19 residues. The CDR3 sequence is CASSFGYGLAGGLQETQYF. CDR3 bases: TGCGCCAGCAGCTTCGGATACGGACTAGCGGGGGGGCTCCAAGAGACCCAGTACTTC.

DNA of the CDR3: TGTGCTAGTGGCAATCCACGGGCCCCTCTGTCTGGGGCCAACGTCCTGACTTTC. Its protein product is CASGNPRAPLSGANVLTF. The V gene is TRBV12-5, the J gene TRBJ2-6; D gene unclear. CDR1 is LGHNT, CDR2 FRNRAP, per germline. Trimming removed 6 bases from V and 1 base from J, with 19 bases in between. The CDR3 loop spans 18 amino acids.

The chain is built from TRBV7-9 and TRBJ1-2; D remains unclear. CDR1 is SEHNR and CDR2 is FQNEAQ in the germline V gene (reference sequence). V lost 5 bases and J 4 bases, leaving 11 bases between the germline ends. The CDR3 consists of 13 residues. This CDR3 is CASSPQDFYGYTF. CDR3 nucleotide sequence: TGTGCCAGCAGCCCCCAGGACTTCTATGGCTACACCTTC.

This clone was observed a single time. V and J are TRBV27 and TRBJ2-7; no firm D call. Trimming took 1 base from V and 2 from J, leaving 9 bases between them. This CDR3 is built from 14 residues. Germline V gene lookup returns CDR1 MNHEY and CDR2 SMNVEV (reference sequence). The DNA for the CDR3 is TGTGCCAGCAGTTTATTGGCCAGCCCCTACGAGCAGTACTTC. This sequence encodes CASSLLASPYEQYF.

This chain connects TRBV6-5 to TRBJ1-1; D unclear. The length of the CDR3 is 11 residues. Trimming removed 5 bases at V and 6 bases at J, with 7 bases between. Germline CDR1 is MNHEY and CDR2 is SVGAGI. Here the CDR3 DNA reads TGTGCCAGCAGTGAAGGGCCTGAAGCTTTCTTT. Translating it yields CASSEGPEAFF.

The V and J genes are TRBV29-1 and TRBJ1-1; TRBD1 is a possible D gene (5 bases). The CDR3 is 14 residues long. Germline V gene data show CDR1 as SQVTM and CDR2 as ANQGSEA. V was pared by 1 base and J by 4 bases, with 13 bases between. The CDR3 spells CSVEVARASTEAFF. DNA of the CDR3: TGCAGCGTTGAAGTCGCCAGGGCGAGCACTGAAGCTTTCTTT.